This T cell receptor beta chain came from a study of OX40 agonist ivuxolimab in advanced cancers. As for the study in general: Enrollees could have had prior anti-PD-1, anti-PD-L1 or anti-CTLA-4 therapy, which 35% to 40% had received. Whole-study results and caveats: Antigen targets of the expanded peripheral T cells went undetermined. Blood T cells, both CD4+ and CD8+, expanded clonally by week 6 at 0.1 to 3.0 mg/kg.

About this clone: Its antigen is unidentified.

Using immunoSEQ multiplex PCR, the repertoire was profiled, and TCRdb retains in-frame clones only, with some absent. The sample gives around 95,000 clones, 85% to 95% of which show up once; about 0.27% is in the top ten. The CDR3 runs 14 residues. CDR1 and CDR2 (germline): SGDLS, YYNGEE. The ends were cut back, 2 bases at V and 8 bases at J, with 14 bases in the middle. The source of this sequence is an adult with an advanced solid tumor such as melanoma, head and neck, liver or kidney cancer. The sample here was CD4+ or CD8+ T cells sorted from blood, taken in a trial of the OX40 agonist ivuxolimab. V gene TRBV9 combines with J gene TRBJ2-1; D gene ambiguous. CDR3 coding DNA: TGTGCCAGCAGCGTTTTAGGGTTTTCGGATGAGCAGTTCTTC. Amino acid sequence: CASSVLGFSDEQFF.